This TCR beta chain is from a study of vaccination and CD4 T cells after COVID-19 (dated by TCRdb to 2021 to 2024). At the level of the whole study: Convalescent patients had a positive SARS-CoV-2 result on nasal swab PCR, and of these patients, fewer than ten had mild disease and one had severe disease. In the convalescent cohort there were six males and four females, among whom were two Hispanic individuals, seven Caucasians, two Asians and one multiracial person. Each participant got two doses of either the Pfizer-BioNTech BNT162b2 vaccine (n=8) or the Moderna mRNA-1273 vaccine (n=2). Post-COVID blood samples were collected from convalescent patients a median of approximately 93 days after diagnosis, with a range of about 35 to 180 days. Post-vaccine blood samples were collected a median of approximately 72 days after the second vaccine dose, ranging from roughly 12 to 250 days. For stimulating the cultures, overlapping spike peptide pools were used, derived from SARS-CoV-2 as well as from the common cold coronaviruses HCoV-NL63, HCoV-OC43 and HCoV-229E. Control cultures used a CEFX viral epitope pool as positive control, an HIV-1 Nef peptide pool as negative control, or no peptide. In around ten COVID-19 convalescent patients and 4 infection-naive healthy vaccine recipients, the spike-specific CD4+ TCR repertoire before mRNA vaccination was compared with the repertoire after mRNA vaccination.

The CDR3 numbers 13 residues from cysteine through phenylalanine. Solely the CDR3 DNA is kept, with 39 bases framed from the first base. For CDR1 and CDR2, the germline V gene lists MNHEY and SVGEGT. Trimming takes 2 bases from V and 4 bases from J, and the germline ends sit 6 bases apart. Receptor libraries were prepared by PCR. DNA from cultured CD4+ T cells was subjected to TCR sequencing with the Oncomine TCR Beta short-read assay at the Johns Hopkins FTIC core. Genomic DNA was extracted from the cultured CD4+ T cells with the QIAamp micro DNA kit. Oncomine TCR Beta libraries from cultured CD4+ T cells were pooled using unique dual indexes and sequenced on an Illumina iSeq 100. As for the original processing: Non-productive sequences were removed, and CDR3s not starting with C, not ending with F or W, or shorter than 7 amino acids were discarded. The MANAFEST web application identified antigen-specific clonotypes by comparing peptide-stimulated wells against reference wells and other culture wells. An FDR below 0.05, an odds ratio above 5, and a productive frequency above 0.1% in at least two of three replicate wells were required for clones to be considered positive. A clonotype was classed as cross-reactive if the clonotype showed significant expansion both in SARS-CoV-2 spike wells and in at least one common cold coronavirus spike condition. Similarity between CDR3 sequences was evaluated in R version 3.6.1 using Levenshtein distances (stringdist) and unrooted phylogenetic trees (ape). TCRdb reprocessed the public reads (quality trimming at Q25 with fastp, clone calling with MiXCR) and kept in-frame beta chains. CDR3 protein duplicates are merged, each entry listing the most common genes and DNA. These V and J calls are TCRdb output, not the study's own analysis. The sample profile shows some 16,000 distinct CDR3 sequences; roughly half of them were found once. More than 3% of the sample belongs to the ten largest clones.

The treatment or condition label on this specimen signifies: roughly 10-day PBMC culture with coronavirus spike peptide pools or control peptides (ViraFEST assay). To expand antigen-specific T cells with peptide pools and then pick out the expanded clonotypes through TCR sequencing, the study relied on the ViraFEST assay. Positive SARS-CoV-2 PCR tests in the convalescent patients dated from March to December 2020, before Alpha, Beta and Delta variants emerged in the United States. PBMCs were cultured at about 2 million per well in IMDM supplemented with about 5.5% human AB serum and 10 IU/ml IL-2, with 9.5 to 10 ug/ml peptide pools added. On days 3 and 7, half of the culture medium was replaced with fresh IL-2-containing medium. After approximately eleven days of culture, CD4+ T cells were isolated by negative selection using the EasySep CD4+ T cell isolation kit. PBMCs were separated from whole blood using Ficoll-Paque Plus gradient centrifugation and then either used fresh or cryopreserved at -140C. In general, triplicate wells were set up for every culture condition.

The research as a whole found: Of the vaccine-specific clones in convalescent patients, 304 of 307, or nearly all, reacted only to SARS-CoV-2 spike and did not cross-react with common cold coronaviruses. The number of convalescent patients in the study was relatively small, and the study did not examine early timepoints following natural infection. In convalescent patients, a median approximately 86% of post-vaccine SARS-CoV-2-reactive clones were detected only after vaccination, and vaccine-specific priming was suggested by this finding. An increase in the median number of SARS-CoV-2-reactive clonotypes from approximately 23 after infection to 38 after vaccination was observed, but the change was not found to be significant.

On this clonotype itself: Its antigen is unknown. The sample holds no much larger clone one base away, and base qualities are not on file.

The source is a human donor who had recovered from COVID-19. The chain links TRBV6-2 or TRBV6-3 with TRBJ1-5, with no confidently assigned D gene. The sample consisted of CD4+ T cells from blood, cultured in vitro, taken before SARS-CoV-2 vaccination. The nucleotides read TGTGCCAGCAGTTACCTTTTAAATCAGCCCCAGCATTTT. This is translated as CASSYLLNQPQHF.